The 27 T cell receptor beta chains reported below all come from one sample, sequenced in a study of metastatic and nonmetastatic thyroid tumors. Using MiXCR, TCRdb re-called clones from the PCR reads. Among 90,000 or so clones listed, 8% to 9.5% were seen once. No treatment of any kind had been given to any patient before thyroid surgery. The sample taken for sequencing was blood. The receptors derive from a female donor with papillary thyroid cancer or a benign thyroid nodule (not recorded which). Some clones in this sample may be carry-over from other donors' samples.

This clone has ten or more counts. The CDR3 protein is CASSVGSTGELFF. The CDR3 nucleotides read TGTGCCAGCAGCGTCGGGAGCACCGGGGAGCTGTTTTTT. The rearrangement links TRBV11-2 to TRBJ2-2; tentatively, D is TRBD2 (6 bases). CDR1 is SGHAT, CDR2 FQNNGV, per germline. The CDR3 has 13 residues. Trimming left V 5 bases short and J 4 bases short, with 8 bases between.

The chain links TRBV5-1 to TRBJ1-1; 12 bases are a match to TRBD1. The CDR3 extends over 19 amino acids. The junction had 12 bases not matched to a gene; V was cut back by 0 bases and J by 3 bases. Per the germline V gene, CDR1 is SGHRS and CDR2 is YFSETQ. The CDR3 is CASSLEGQGAAGRDTEAFF. CDR3 bases: TGCGCCAGCAGCTTGGAGGGACAGGGGGCCGCGGGGAGGGACACTGAAGCTTTCTTT.

The chain uses TRBV5-4 and TRBJ1-6; a weak D match, TRBD1 (5 bases). The germline V gene has CDR1 SGHNT and CDR2 YYREEE (reference sequence). With 4 bases removed from V and 7 bases from J, the gap between germline ends came to 15 bases. The CDR3 is 15 amino acids. This CDR3 reads CASSATGTRNSPLHF. The CDR3 DNA reads as TGTGCCAGCAGCGCCACCGGGACCAGGAATTCACCCCTCCACTTT.

Comments on this clone: Just one base apart from a much larger clone, this may be a read error. Other DNA sequences in this specimen translate into the identical CDR3. This sequence joins TRBV27 and TRBJ2-7; D remains ambiguous. Germline V gene lookup returns CDR1 MNHEY and CDR2 SMNVEV (reference sequence). With 2 bases removed from V and 3 bases from J, the gap between germline ends came to 11 bases. This CDR3 is built from 14 residues. The CDR3 spells CASSLRGGYYEQYF. In DNA form, the CDR3 reads TGTGCCAGCAGTTTACGCGGTGGGTACTACGAGCAGTACTTC.

The table lists this clone with many counts. This rearrangement joins TRBV2 to TRBJ2-6, with D hard to call. The V end lost 3 bases, the J end lost 0 bases, and 12 bases lay between the germline ends. The CDR3 contains 17 residues. Germline V gene data show CDR1 as SNHLY and CDR2 as FYNNEI. In nucleotides, the CDR3 is TGTGCCAGCAGTGATTGGGGATTTTTCTCTGGGGCCAACGTCCTGACTTTC. Its translation is CASSDWGFFSGANVLTF.

This clone was counted at least ten times. This chain uses TRBV20-1 with TRBJ1-6; TRBD1 is a possible D gene (5 bases). The germline CDR1 and CDR2 sequences are DFQATT and SNEGSKA (reference sequence). This CDR3 contains 14 residues. Trimming left V 0 bases short and J 7 bases short, with 10 bases between. This CDR3 is CSARDLKGNSPLHF. The CDR3 DNA is TGCAGTGCTAGAGATCTTAAGGGGAATTCACCCCTCCACTTT.

This clone has at least ten counts. V and J are TRBV3-1 and TRBJ1-5, with a tentative D call TRBD1 (6 bases). CDR3 size: 13 residues. Germline V CDR1 and CDR2: LGHDT, YNNKEL (reference sequence). V was shortened by 5 bases and J by 5 bases, with 10 bases between the two germline ends. The CDR3 sequence: CASSFGQYQPQHF. In DNA form, the CDR3 reads TGTGCCAGCAGCTTCGGACAGTATCAGCCCCAGCATTTT.

This clone showed up just a few times. The V and J genes are TRBV6-1 and TRBJ1-5; 9 positions match TRBD1. Trimming at V came to 10 bases and at J to 4 bases, leaving 8 bases not matched to a gene. The CDR3 runs to 14 residues. Germline V gives CDR1 MNHNS, CDR2 SASEGT. For the CDR3, the DNA is TGTGCCATTCTTGACAGGGGGGAGAATCAGCCCCAGCATTTT. Its translation is CAILDRGENQPQHF.

This clone has ten or more counts. It may be a read error: a sequence one base away is much more abundant. This chain joins TRBV12-3 or TRBV12-4 and TRBJ2-7, with D possibly matching TRBD1 (5 bases). The CDR3 consists of 12 residues. CDR3 residues: CAGSPDSYEQYF. DNA of the CDR3: TGTGCCGGCAGTCCCGACAGCTACGAGCAGTACTTC.

The chain couples TRBV6-1 to TRBJ1-1; D perhaps matches TRBD1 (5 bases). The germline gives CDR1 MNHNS, CDR2 SASEGT. The length of the CDR3 is 14 residues. The ends were cut back, 7 bases at V and 0 bases at J, with 12 bases in the middle. The CDR3 region is CASTMGRMNTEAFF. DNA for the CDR3: TGTGCCAGCACCATGGGACGGATGAACACTGAAGCTTTCTTT.

This clone was picked up many times. The J gene is TRBJ1-1, the V gene TRBV27; 9 bases line up with TRBD1. Germline V CDR1 and CDR2: MNHEY, SMNVEV (reference sequence). The J segment lost 6 bases and the V segment lost 9 bases, leaving 8 bases of the junction unmatched. The CDR3 extends over 13 amino acids. The CDR3 sequence is CASSTGTGSEAFF. The DNA for the CDR3 is TGTGCCAGTTCAACCGGGACAGGGTCTGAAGCTTTCTTT.

As concerns this clone: A read error may be the cause here, since a much bigger clone is one base away. This chain joins TRBV6-1 and TRBJ1-1, with D possibly matching TRBD1 (5 bases). This CDR3 is 12 amino acids long. Germline CDR1 and CDR2: MNHNS and SASEGT. The CDR3 bases are TGTGCCATCAGTGATCGGGGGGGTCGAGCTTTCTTT. It translates to CAISDRGGRAFF.

By share, this clone ranks as large. The chain joins TRBV6-1 to TRBJ2-2; 7 bases fit TRBD2. The CDR3 runs to 14 residues. CDR1 is MNHNS and CDR2 is SASEGT in the germline V gene. Trimming removed 8 bases from V and 3 bases from J; junction bases left unmatched: 6. The CDR3 coding sequence is TGTGCCAGCGACGGGGGGTGGGACACCGGGGAGCTGTTTTTT. Protein sequence: CASDGGWDTGELFF.

This clone was seen at least ten times. This chain uses TRBV10-3 with TRBJ2-2; tentatively, D is TRBD1 (6 bases). Trimming took 3 bases from V and 5 from J, leaving 7 bases between them. Germline-derived CDR1 and CDR2 are ENHRY and SYGVKD. The CDR3 runs 13 residues. This CDR3 is CAISDTGTGELFF. DNA of the CDR3: TGTGCCATCAGTGATACAGGGACCGGGGAGCTGTTTTTT.

This clone was counted a few times. The chain carries TRBV6-5 and TRBJ2-3, with TRBD1 identical over 7 bases. Trimming removed 8 bases from V and 1 base from J; junction bases left unmatched: 15. Germline loops: CDR1 MNHEY, CDR2 SVGAGI. The CDR3 totals 17 residues. The CDR3 DNA follows: TGTGCCAGCGGCCTGGACAGGAGGTCAGTGGGCACAGATACGCAGTATTTT. This gives the protein CASGLDRRSVGTDTQYF.

In regard to this clone: This may stem from a read error, because a much larger clone lies one nucleotide away. The chain joins TRBV2 to TRBJ1-4; maybe TRBD1 (6 bases). CDR1 and CDR2 (germline): SNHLY, FYNNEI. V lost 5 bases, J lost 3 bases, and 16 bases lay in between. The length of the CDR3 is 16 residues. The CDR3 sequence: CASSHTNRAANEKLFF. DNA for the CDR3: TGTGCCAGCAGTCATACCAACAGGGCGGCTAATGAAAAACTGTTTTTT.

This clone was observed many times. The sample holds other DNA sequences that translate to the same CDR3. This chain connects TRBV19 to TRBJ2-2; D unclear. V lost 5 bases to trimming and J lost 5 bases, with 6 bases between them. Germline V gene data show CDR1 as LNHDA and CDR2 as SQIVND (reference sequence). The CDR3 length is 12 residues. The CDR3 sequence is CASSPLTGELFF. The DNA of the CDR3 is TGTGCCAGTAGTCCCTTAACCGGGGAGCTGTTTTTT. The whole variable domain, filled in from reference TRBV19 and TRBJ2-2, reads DGGITQSPKYLFRKEGQNVTLSCEQNLNHDAMYWYRQDPGQGLRLIYYSQIVNDFQKGDIAEGYSVSREKKESFPLTVTSAQKNPTAFYLCASSPLTGELFFGEGSRLTVL.

This clone was counted ten times or more. The gene calls are TRBV20-1 and TRBJ2-1, with 7 bases identical to TRBD2. This CDR3 is 15 amino acids long. The germline CDR1 and CDR2 sequences are DFQATT and SNEGSKA (reference sequence). With V trimmed by 0 bases and J by 5 bases, 7 bases remained unmatched. The CDR3, as DNA: TGCAGTGCTAGAGATGGGGCGGGGGACCACAATGAGCAGTTCTTC. Translation gives CSARDGAGDHNEQFF.

This clone appeared many times. V gene TRBV7-3 combines with J gene TRBJ2-1, with D possibly TRBD2 on 7 matching bases. The CDR3 runs 15 residues. Trimming took off 5 bases at V and 5 bases at J, with 16 bases between the two ends. In germline, CDR1 is SGHTA, CDR2 FQGTGA. DNA for the CDR3: TGTGCCAGCAGCCAAGGGAGGGGGGGGCACAATGAGCAGTTCTTC. Its translation: CASSQGRGGHNEQFF.

The V call is TRBV20-1, the J call TRBJ1-2, with 9 bases lining up with TRBD1. The CDR3 consists of 13 residues. The ends lost 4 bases at V and 8 bases at J; junction bases unmatched: 8. The germline V gene encodes CDR1 DFQATT and CDR2 SNEGSKA (reference sequence). CDR3 DNA sequence: TGCAGTGCTACTAAACAGGGGGCAAGGGGCTACACCTTC. Encoded protein: CSATKQGARGYTF.

This clone was counted at least ten times. J is TRBJ2-6 and V is TRBV6-1, with D unclear. The CDR3 contains 15 residues. Between the trimmed V and J ends, which lost 6 bases and 4 bases, there was a span of 13 bases. The germline CDR1 and CDR2 sequences are MNHNS and SASEGT. The CDR3 bases are TGTGCCAGCAGCGAAACCCTCGCCGGGGCCAACGTCCTGACTTTC. This sequence encodes CASSETLAGANVLTF.

Relative to its sample, this clone is medium-sized. This rearrangement joins TRBV28 to TRBJ1-2; D remains ambiguous. Deletions cut 6 bases from V and 3 bases from J, with 17 bases between. Germline V lookup: CDR1 MDHEN, CDR2 SYDVKM. This CDR3 is built from 15 residues. CDR3 residues: CASSPPAPRDYGYTF. The CDR3 DNA reads TGTGCCAGCAGCCCCCCGGCACCGCGTGACTATGGCTACACCTTC.

This clone was picked up many times. The V call is TRBV4-2, the J call TRBJ1-5, with D unresolved. The CDR3 totals 13 residues. Trimming took off 0 bases at V and 7 bases at J, with 7 bases between the two ends. Germline V gene lookup returns CDR1 LGHNA and CDR2 YNFKEQ. CDR3 residues: CASSQEESQPQHF. The CDR3 DNA is TGTGCCAGCAGCCAAGAGGAATCGCAGCCCCAGCATTTT.

This clone has a count of ten or more. V and J are TRBV30 and TRBJ2-7; D may match TRBD1 or TRBD2 (5 bases each). Trimming left V 4 bases short and J 3 bases short, with 13 bases between. Germline loops: CDR1 GTSNPN, CDR2 SVGIG (reference sequence). CDR3 length: 13 amino acids. This CDR3 reads CAWNYGALYEQYF. CDR3 coding DNA: TGTGCCTGGAACTACGGGGCACTCTACGAGCAGTACTTC.

The sample holds many counts of this clone. The rearrangement links TRBV12-3 or TRBV12-4 to TRBJ1-1; maybe TRBD1 (6 bases). The CDR3 covers 15 residues. V was clipped by 4 bases and J by 3 bases, with 15 bases between them. CDR3 protein: CASSSTTGLDTEAFF. CDR3 in DNA: TGTGCCAGCAGTTCCACGACAGGATTAGACACTGAAGCTTTCTTT.

This clone came up many times. The sample has other DNA sequences that encode this CDR3 too. This rearrangement joins TRBV2 to TRBJ2-6; D is perhaps TRBD2 (6 bases). The CDR3 is 14 amino acids. CDR1 is SNHLY and CDR2 is FYNNEI in the germline V gene. The CDR3 region is CATGAGSGANVLTF. Written as DNA, the CDR3 is TGTGCTACCGGGGCGGGGTCTGGGGCCAACGTCCTGACTTTC.

This clone was seen repeatedly, ten times or more. The chain is built from TRBV6-5 and TRBJ1-3, with D maybe TRBD1 (5 bases). Germline CDR1 is MNHEY and CDR2 is SVGAGI. V was pared by 0 bases and J by 3 bases, with 18 bases between. This CDR3 contains 18 residues. The DNA of the CDR3 is TGTGCCAGCAGTTACTCGAACAGGCCGGGTGTGTATGGAAACACCATATATTTT. It specifies CASSYSNRPGVYGNTIYF.